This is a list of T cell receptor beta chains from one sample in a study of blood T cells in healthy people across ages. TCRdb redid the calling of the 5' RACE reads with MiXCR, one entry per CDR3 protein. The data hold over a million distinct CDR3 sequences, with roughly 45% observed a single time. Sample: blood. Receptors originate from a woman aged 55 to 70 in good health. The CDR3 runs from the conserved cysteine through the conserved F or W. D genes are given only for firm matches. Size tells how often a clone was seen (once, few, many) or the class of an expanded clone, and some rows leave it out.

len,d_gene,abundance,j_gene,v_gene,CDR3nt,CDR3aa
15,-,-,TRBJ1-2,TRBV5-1,TGCGCCAGCAGCTTGGCCAGGCCCGGAAGCTATGGCTACACCTTC,CASSLARPGSYGYTF
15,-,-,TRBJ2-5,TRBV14,TGTGCCAGCAGCCAAGATTCAGGCAGAGAAGAGACCCAGTACTTC,CASSQDSGREETQYF
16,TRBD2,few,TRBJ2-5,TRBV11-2,TGTGCCAGCAGCTCCATACTAGCGCGGTACCAAGAGACCCAGTACTTC,CASSSILARYQETQYF
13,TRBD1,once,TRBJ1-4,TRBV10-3,TGTGCCATCAGGGGGACAGTTAATGAAAAACTGTTTTTT,CAIRGTVNEKLFF
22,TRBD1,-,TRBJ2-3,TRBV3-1,TGTGCCAGCAGCCTCAGCCAGAGACAGCCGGGACAGGGGGCTCTGGGTACAGATACGCAGTATTTT,CASSLSQRQPGQGALGTDTQYF
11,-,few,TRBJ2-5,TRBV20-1,TGCAGCGGGACACCTCAAGAGACCCAGTACTTC,CSGTPQETQYF
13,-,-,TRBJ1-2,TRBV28,TGTGCCAGCACCCGGACCAGGGCTACTGGCTACACCTTC,CASTRTRATGYTF
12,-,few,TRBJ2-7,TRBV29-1,TGCAGCGTCCGCCCGAGCTCCTACGAGCAGTACTTC,CSVRPSSYEQYF
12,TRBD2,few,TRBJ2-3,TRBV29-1,TGCAGCGTTGGGCTAGCGGGAGGTACGCAGTATTTT,CSVGLAGGTQYF
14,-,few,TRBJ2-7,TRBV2,TGTGCCAGCAGTTCCTGGACAAACCCCTACGAGCAGTACTTC,CASSSWTNPYEQYF
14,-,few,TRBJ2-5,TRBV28,TGTGCCAGCAGAAGTACTAGAGACCAAGAGACCCAGTACTTC,CASRSTRDQETQYF
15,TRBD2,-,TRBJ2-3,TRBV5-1,TGCGCCAGCAGGTATGCTAGCGGGAGCTCAGATACGCAGTATTTT,CASRYASGSSDTQYF
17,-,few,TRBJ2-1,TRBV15,TGTGCCACCAGCGGACGCCTCGGTAGCGCACATAACAATGAGCAGTTCTTC,CATSGRLGSAHNNEQFF
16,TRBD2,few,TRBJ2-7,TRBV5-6,TGTGCCAGCAGCCCGGGACTAGCGGGCAACTCCTACGAGCAGTACTTC,CASSPGLAGNSYEQYF
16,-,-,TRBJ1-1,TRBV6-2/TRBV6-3,TGTGCCAGCAGTTCGGCCCCAGGGCCCCCGGAGACTGAAGCTTTCTTT,CASSSAPGPPETEAFF
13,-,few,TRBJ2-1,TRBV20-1,TGCAGTGCTAGAGTGTTGGGCTACAATGAGCAGTTCTTC,CSARVLGYNEQFF
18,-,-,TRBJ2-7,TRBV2,TGTGCCAGCAGCATCGCCCGAGGGACTCCTAGGAGCTCCTACGAGCAGTACTTC,CASSIARGTPRSSYEQYF
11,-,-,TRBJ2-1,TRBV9,TGTGCCAGCGAGCGGCGGAATGAGCAGTTCTTC,CASERRNEQFF
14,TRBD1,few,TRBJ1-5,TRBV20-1,TGCAGTGGGACGGACGGAGGGGGCGGTCAGCCCCAGCATTTT,CSGTDGGGGQPQHF
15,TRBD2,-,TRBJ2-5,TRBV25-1,TGTGCCAGCAGTGATCCGGGGGGACTCGGAGAGACCCAGTACTTC,CASSDPGGLGETQYF
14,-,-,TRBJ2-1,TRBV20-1,TGCAGTGCTTCGCTAGCTAGGGGGTACAATGAGCAGTTCTTC,CSASLARGYNEQFF
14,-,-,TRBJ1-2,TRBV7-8,TGTGCCAGCAGCTTCAGTAGGTTGGACTATGGCTACACCTTC,CASSFSRLDYGYTF
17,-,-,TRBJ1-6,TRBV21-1,TGTGCCAGCAGCAAACGACGGGTGGGAAGGCTGGGATCACCCCTCCACTTT,CASSKRRVGRLGSPLHF
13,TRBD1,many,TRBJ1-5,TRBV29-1,TGCAGCGTTGGAGACAGGGTTGATCAGCCCCAGCATTTT,CSVGDRVDQPQHF
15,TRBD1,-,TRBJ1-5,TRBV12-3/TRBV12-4,TGTGCCAGCAGTTCCTTTTCAGGGGGAAATCAGCCCCAGCATTTT,CASSSFSGGNQPQHF
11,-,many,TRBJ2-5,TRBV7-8,TGTGCCAGCAGTCGCAAAGAGACCCAGTACTTC,CASSRKETQYF
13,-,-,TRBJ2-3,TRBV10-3,TGTGCCATCAGCCAAGGGCAAACAGATACGCAGTATTTT,CAISQGQTDTQYF
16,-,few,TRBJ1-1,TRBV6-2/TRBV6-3,TGTGCCAGCAGTTACGGCAGGGGCGCGGGGGGTACTGAAGCTTTCTTT,CASSYGRGAGGTEAFF
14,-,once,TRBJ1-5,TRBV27,TGTGCCAGCAGTTATAGGGGCCAAGATCAGCCCCAGCATTTT,CASSYRGQDQPQHF
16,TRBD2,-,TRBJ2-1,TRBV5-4,TGTGCCAGCAGCTTGGAAGGGACTAGCGCGTTAAATGAGCAGTTCTTC,CASSLEGTSALNEQFF
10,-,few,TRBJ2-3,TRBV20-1,TGCAGTATCCCGACAGATACGCAGTATTTT,CSIPTDTQYF
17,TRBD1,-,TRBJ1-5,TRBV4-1,TGCGCCAGCAGCCAAGGACGACAGGGGAAGGTGAATCAGCCCCAGCATTTT,CASSQGRQGKVNQPQHF
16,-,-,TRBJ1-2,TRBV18,TGTGCCAGCTCACCTGCAGTAACCATCCTTCTCGATGGCTACACCTTC,CASSPAVTILLDGYTF
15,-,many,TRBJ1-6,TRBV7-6,TGTGCCAGCAGCTTCCAGCCAGGGAATAATTCACCCCTCCACTTT,CASSFQPGNNSPLHF
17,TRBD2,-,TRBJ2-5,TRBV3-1,TGTGCCAGCAGCCAAGGTGTGGCGGGAGTCGGCCAAGAGACCCAGTACTTC,CASSQGVAGVGQETQYF
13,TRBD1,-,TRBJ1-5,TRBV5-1,TGCGCCAGCAGCCTGGCAGGGGGTGACCCCCAGCATTTT,CASSLAGGDPQHF
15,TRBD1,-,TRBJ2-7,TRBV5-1,TGCGCCAGCAGCCCCACGACAGGGGATAAGTACGAGCAGTACTTC,CASSPTTGDKYEQYF
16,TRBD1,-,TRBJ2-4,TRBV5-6,TGTGCCAGCAGCTTGGGGACAGGGGCCGCTGGGAACATTCAGTACTTC,CASSLGTGAAGNIQYF
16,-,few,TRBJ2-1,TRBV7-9,TGTGCCAGCAGCTCCTCCGGGACAACCATCTACAATGAGCAGTTCTTC,CASSSSGTTIYNEQFF
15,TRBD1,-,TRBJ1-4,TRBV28,TGTGCCAGCAGTATAACAGGGGCGATTAATGAAAAACTGTTTTTT,CASSITGAINEKLFF
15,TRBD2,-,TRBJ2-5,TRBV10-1,TGCGCCAGCAGTGAGGGACTAGCGGATCAAGAGACCCAGTACTTC,CASSEGLADQETQYF